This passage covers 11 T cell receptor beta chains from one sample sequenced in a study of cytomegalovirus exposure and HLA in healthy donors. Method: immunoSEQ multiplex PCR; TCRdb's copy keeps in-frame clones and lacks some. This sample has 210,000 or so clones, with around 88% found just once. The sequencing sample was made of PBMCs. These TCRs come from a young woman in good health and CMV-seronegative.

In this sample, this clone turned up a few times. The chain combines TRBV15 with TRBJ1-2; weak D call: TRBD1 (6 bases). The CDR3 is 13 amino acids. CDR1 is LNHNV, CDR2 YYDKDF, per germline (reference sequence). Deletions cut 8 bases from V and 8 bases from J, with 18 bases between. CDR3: CATQPNREEGYTF. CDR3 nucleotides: TGTGCCACCCAACCGAACAGGGAAGAGGGCTACACCTTC. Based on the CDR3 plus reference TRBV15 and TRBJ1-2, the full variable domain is DAMVIQNPRYQVTQFGKPVTLSCSQTLNHNVMYWYQQKSSQAPKLLFHYYDKDFNNEADTPDNFQSRRPNTSFCFLDIRSPGLGDTAMYLCATQPNREEGYTFGSGTRLTVV.

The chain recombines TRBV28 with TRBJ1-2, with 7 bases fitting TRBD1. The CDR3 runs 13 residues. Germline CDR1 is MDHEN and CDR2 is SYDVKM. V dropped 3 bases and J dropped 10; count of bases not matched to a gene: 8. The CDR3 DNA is TGTGCCAGCAGTTTTGCTGCAGGGGGTGACTACACCTTC. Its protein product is CASSFAAGGDYTF.

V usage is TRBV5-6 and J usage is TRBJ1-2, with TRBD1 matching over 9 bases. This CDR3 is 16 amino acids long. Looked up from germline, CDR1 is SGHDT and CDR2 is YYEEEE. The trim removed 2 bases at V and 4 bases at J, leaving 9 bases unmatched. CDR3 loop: CASSLRTGDSPYGYTF. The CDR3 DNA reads TGTGCCAGCAGCTTAAGGACAGGGGACTCCCCCTATGGCTACACCTTC.

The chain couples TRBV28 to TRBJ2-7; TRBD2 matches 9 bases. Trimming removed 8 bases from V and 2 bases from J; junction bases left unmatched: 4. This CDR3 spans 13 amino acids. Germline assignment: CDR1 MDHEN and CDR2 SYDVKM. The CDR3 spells CASRLAGPYEQYF. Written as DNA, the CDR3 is TGTGCCAGCCGTCTAGCGGGACCCTACGAGCAGTACTTC.

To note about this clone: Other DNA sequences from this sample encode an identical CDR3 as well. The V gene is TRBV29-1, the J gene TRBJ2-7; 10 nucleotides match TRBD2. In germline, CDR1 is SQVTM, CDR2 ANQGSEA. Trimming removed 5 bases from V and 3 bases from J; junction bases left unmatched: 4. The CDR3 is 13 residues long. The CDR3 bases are TGCAGCGTTCGACTAGCGGGCGGCTACGAGCAGTACTTC. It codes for CSVRLAGGYEQYF.

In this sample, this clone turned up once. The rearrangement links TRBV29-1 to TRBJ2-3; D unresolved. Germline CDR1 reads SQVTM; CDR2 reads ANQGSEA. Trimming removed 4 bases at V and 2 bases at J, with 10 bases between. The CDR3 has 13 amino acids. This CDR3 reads CSVVTAYTDTQYF. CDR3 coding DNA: TGCAGCGTTGTAACAGCTTACACAGATACGCAGTATTTT.

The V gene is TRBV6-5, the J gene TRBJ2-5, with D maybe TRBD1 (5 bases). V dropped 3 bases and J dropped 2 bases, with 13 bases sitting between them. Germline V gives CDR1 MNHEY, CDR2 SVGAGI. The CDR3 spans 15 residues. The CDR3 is CASSYGSGQQETQYF. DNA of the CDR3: TGTGCCAGCAGTTATGGTTCCGGACAACAAGAGACCCAGTACTTC.

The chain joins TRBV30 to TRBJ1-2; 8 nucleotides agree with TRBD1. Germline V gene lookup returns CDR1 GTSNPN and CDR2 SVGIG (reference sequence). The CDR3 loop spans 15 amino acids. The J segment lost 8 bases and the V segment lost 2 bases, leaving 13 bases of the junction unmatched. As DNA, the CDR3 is TGTGCCTGGAGTACGATGCCCCAGGGGGCGCAGGGCTACACCTTC. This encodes CAWSTMPQGAQGYTF.

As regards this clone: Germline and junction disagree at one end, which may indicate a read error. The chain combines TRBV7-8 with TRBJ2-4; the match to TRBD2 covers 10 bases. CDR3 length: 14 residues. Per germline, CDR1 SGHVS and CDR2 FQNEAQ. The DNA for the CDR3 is TGTGCCAGCAGCGTAGCGGGAGGTGGAAACATTCAGTACTTC. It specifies CASSVAGGGNIQYF. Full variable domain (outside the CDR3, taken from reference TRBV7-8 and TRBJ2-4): GAGVSQSPRYKVAKRGQDVALRCDPISGHVSLFWYQQALGQGPEFLTYFQNEAQLDKSGLPSDRFFAERPEGSVSTLKIQRTQQEDSAVYLCASSVAGGGNIQYFGAGTRLSVL.

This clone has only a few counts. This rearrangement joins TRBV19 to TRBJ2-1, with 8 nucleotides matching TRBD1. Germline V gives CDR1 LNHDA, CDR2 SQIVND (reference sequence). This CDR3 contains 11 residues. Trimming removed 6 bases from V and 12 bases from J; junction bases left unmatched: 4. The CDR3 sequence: CASSQGAGQFF. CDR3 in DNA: TGTGCCAGTAGCCAGGGGGCAGGGCAGTTCTTC.

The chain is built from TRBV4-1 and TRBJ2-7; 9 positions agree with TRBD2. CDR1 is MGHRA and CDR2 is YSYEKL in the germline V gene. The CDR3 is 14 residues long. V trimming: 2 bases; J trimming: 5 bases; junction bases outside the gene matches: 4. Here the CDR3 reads CASSQPGLADEQYF. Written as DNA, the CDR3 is TGCGCCAGCAGCCAACCGGGACTAGCAGACGAGCAGTACTTC.